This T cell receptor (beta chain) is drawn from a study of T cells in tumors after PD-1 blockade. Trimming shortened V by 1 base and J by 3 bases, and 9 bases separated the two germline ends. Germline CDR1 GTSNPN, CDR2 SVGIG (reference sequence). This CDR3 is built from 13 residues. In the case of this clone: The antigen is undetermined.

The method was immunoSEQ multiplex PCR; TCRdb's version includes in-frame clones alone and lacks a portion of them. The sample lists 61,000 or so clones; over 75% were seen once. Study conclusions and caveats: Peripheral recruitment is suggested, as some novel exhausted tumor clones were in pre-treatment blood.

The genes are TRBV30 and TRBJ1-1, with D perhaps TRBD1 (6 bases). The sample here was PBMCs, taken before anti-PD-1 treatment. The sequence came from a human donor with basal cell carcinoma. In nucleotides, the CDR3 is TGTGCCTGGAGTGCCAGGGGTCACACTGAAGCTTTCTTT. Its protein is CAWSARGHTEAFF.